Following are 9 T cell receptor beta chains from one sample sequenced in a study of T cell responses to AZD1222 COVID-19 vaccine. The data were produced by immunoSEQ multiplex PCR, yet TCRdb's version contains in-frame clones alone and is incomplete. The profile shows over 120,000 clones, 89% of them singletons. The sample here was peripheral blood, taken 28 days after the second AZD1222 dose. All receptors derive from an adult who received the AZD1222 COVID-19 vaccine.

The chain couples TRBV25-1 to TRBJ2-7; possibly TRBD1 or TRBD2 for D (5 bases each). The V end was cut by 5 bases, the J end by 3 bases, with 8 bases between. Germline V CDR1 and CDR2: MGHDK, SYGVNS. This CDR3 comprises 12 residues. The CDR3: CASSTGGYEQYF. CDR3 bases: TGTGCCAGCAGTACTGGGGGCTACGAGCAGTACTTC.

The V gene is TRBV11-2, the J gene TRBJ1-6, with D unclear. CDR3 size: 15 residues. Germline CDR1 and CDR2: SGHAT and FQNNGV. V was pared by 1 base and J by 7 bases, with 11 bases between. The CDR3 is CASSLGRVGNSPLHF. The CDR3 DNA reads TGTGCCAGCAGCTTAGGGAGGGTGGGAAATTCACCCCTCCACTTT.

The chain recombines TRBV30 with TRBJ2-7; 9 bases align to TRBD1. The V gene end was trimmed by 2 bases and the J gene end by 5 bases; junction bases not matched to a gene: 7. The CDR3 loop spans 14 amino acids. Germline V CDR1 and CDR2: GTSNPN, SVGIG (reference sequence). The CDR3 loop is CAWSSGQGGDEQYF. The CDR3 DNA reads TGTGCCTGGAGTTCGGGACAGGGAGGCGACGAGCAGTACTTC. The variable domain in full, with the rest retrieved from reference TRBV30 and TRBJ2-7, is SQTIHQWPATLVQPVGSPLSLECTVEGTSNPNLYWYRQAAGRGLQLLFYSVGIGQISSEVPQNLSASRPQDRQFILSSKKLLLSDSGFYLCAWSSGQGGDEQYFGPGTRLTVT.

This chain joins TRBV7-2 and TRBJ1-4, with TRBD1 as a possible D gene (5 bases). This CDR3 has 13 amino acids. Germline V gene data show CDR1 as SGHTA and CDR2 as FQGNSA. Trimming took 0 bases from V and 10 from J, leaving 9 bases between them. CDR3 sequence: CASSLAPGGKLFF. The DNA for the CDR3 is TGTGCCAGCAGCTTAGCGCCTGGGGGAAAACTGTTTTTT.

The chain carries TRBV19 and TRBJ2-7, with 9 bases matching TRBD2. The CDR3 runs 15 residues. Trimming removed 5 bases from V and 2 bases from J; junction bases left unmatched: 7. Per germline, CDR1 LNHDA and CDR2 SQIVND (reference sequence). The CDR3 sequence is CASSSRGLAPYEQYF. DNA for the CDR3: TGTGCCAGTAGTTCTAGGGGACTAGCTCCCTACGAGCAGTACTTC.

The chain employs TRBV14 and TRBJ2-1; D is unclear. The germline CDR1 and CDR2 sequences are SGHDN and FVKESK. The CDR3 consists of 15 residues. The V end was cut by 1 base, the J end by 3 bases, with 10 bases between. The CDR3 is CASSQGGTLYNEQFF. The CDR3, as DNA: TGTGCCAGCAGCCAAGGGGGAACTCTCTACAATGAGCAGTTCTTC. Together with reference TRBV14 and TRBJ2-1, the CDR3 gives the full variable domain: EAGVTQFPSHSVIEKGQTVTLRCDPISGHDNLYWYRRVMGKEIKFLLHFVKESKQDESGMPNNRFLAERTGGTYSTLKVQPAELEDSGVYFCASSQGGTLYNEQFFGPGTRLTVL.

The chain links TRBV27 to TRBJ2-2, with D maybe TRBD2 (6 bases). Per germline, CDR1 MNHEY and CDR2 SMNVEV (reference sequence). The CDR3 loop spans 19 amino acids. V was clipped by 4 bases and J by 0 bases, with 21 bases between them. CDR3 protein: CASSSQLGGDLPNTGELFF. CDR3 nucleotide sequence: TGTGCCAGCAGTTCCCAGCTAGGAGGGGACCTACCGAACACCGGGGAGCTGTTTTTT.

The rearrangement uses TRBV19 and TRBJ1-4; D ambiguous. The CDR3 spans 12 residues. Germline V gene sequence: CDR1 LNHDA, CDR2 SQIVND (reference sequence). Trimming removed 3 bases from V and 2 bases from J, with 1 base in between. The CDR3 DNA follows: TGTGCCAGTAGTATGACTAATGAAAAACTGTTTTTT. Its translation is CASSMTNEKLFF.

CDR3 region: CASSRGLEINEQFF. The CDR3 DNA follows: TGTGCCAGCAGCCGGGGACTAGAGATCAATGAGCAGTTCTTC. The V and J genes are TRBV4-2 and TRBJ2-1, with 8 bases aligning to TRBD2. The CDR3 sequence is 14 residues long. The junction had 5 bases not matched to a gene; V was cut back by 4 bases and J by 6 bases. Germline-derived CDR1 and CDR2 are LGHNA and YNFKEQ.